These 17 T cell receptor beta chains originate from one sample sequenced in a study of regulatory T cells in long-lasting Graves disease. Library construction for TCR beta used iRepertoire HTBI primers and Arm-PCR of CDR3 regions. TCRdb independently ran MiXCR on the multiplex PCR reads; one entry per CDR3 protein. The sample includes roughly 450,000 distinct CDR3 sequences, 20% to 25% of them seen just once. The sample's time point: persistent/refractory GD, antithyroid drugs over 5 years with positive TRAb. RNA isolated from PBMCs was used to make the TCR library. The sample in question was peripheral blood mononuclear cells (PBMCs), obtained when the disease was refractory, from a patient treated with antithyroid drugs. The receptors derive from a female donor with Graves disease.

This clonotype was seen at least ten times. J is TRBJ2-7 and V is TRBV2, with D maybe TRBD2 (6 bases). Germline V CDR1 and CDR2: SNHLY, FYNNEI. The CDR3 is 15 amino acids. V shed 2 bases and J shed 2 bases, with 13 bases lying between them. This chain's CDR3 is CASSESSASPYEQYF. The CDR3 DNA sequence: TGTGCCAGCAGTGAATCTAGCGCTAGCCCCTACGAGCAGTACTTC.

This clonotype was counted ten times or more. The chain has TRBV20-1 and TRBJ1-4; D ambiguous. The CDR3 runs to 13 residues. With 3 bases removed from V and 8 bases from J, the gap between germline ends came to 13 bases. Germline V gene sequence: CDR1 DFQATT, CDR2 SNEGSKA (reference sequence). CDR3 loop: CSASRVGGEKLFF. For the CDR3, the DNA is TGCAGTGCTAGTCGGGTCGGAGGAGAAAAACTGTTTTTT.

The DNA for the CDR3 is TGTGCCTGGAGTGTCCCCGACACGAGAACTTTCTTT. As protein: CAWSVPDTRTFF. The rearrangement uses TRBV30 and TRBJ1-1; D remains ambiguous. Trimming stripped 0 bases from V and 12 bases from J, with 14 bases between. CDR3 length: 12 amino acids. The V gene's germline CDR1 is GTSNPN and CDR2 SVGIG (reference sequence).

CDR3 amino acids: CASSPRAGNTEAFF. The CDR3 DNA sequence: TGTGCCAGCAGCCCACGGGCAGGGAACACTGAAGCTTTCTTT. J is TRBJ1-1 and V is TRBV7-2; D gene unclear. Germline assignment: CDR1 SGHTA and CDR2 FQGNSA. V was trimmed by 5 bases and J by 1 base, leaving 11 bases between them. The CDR3 runs 14 residues.

A few counts support this clonotype. The rearrangement links TRBV12-3 or TRBV12-4 to TRBJ1-1; D perhaps matches TRBD1 (6 bases). V was clipped by 7 bases and J by 10 bases, with 16 bases between them. The CDR3 contains 12 residues. CDR3 residues: CASTPEGGSAFF. The CDR3 coding sequence is TGTGCCAGCACCCCGGAGGGGGGTTCAGCTTTCTTT.

This clonotype was observed many times. The V gene is TRBV12-3 or TRBV12-4, the J gene TRBJ2-5; TRBD1 matches 11 bases. V trimming: 6 bases; J trimming: 5 bases; junction bases outside the gene matches: 8. CDR3 size: 15 residues. In DNA, the CDR3 is TGTGCCAGCAGGGCCCGGACAGGGGGCAGGGAGACCCAGTACTTC. This encodes CASRARTGGRETQYF.

Many counts were recorded for this clonotype. This rearrangement joins TRBV28 to TRBJ1-5; no clear D. Trimming pared 6 bases from V and 4 bases from J, leaving 16 bases between. The germline V gene encodes CDR1 MDHEN and CDR2 SYDVKM. This CDR3 is built from 15 residues. CDR3 nucleotides: TGTGCCAGCAGCCCTTCCCGGACGTTTAATCAGCCCCAGCATTTT. Its translation: CASSPSRTFNQPQHF.

This clonotype occurred many times. The V and J genes are TRBV7-2 and TRBJ1-1; no clear D. Trimming pared 2 bases from V and 2 bases from J, leaving 18 bases between. CDR1 and CDR2 (germline): SGHTA, FQGNSA. The CDR3 has 17 amino acids. CDR3 sequence (DNA): TGTGCCAGCAGCTTAAGGGCGATTATAGGGCCCAACACTGAAGCTTTCTTT. Its translation is CASSLRAIIGPNTEAFF.

This clonotype was picked up a small number of times. The chain has TRBV7-6 and TRBJ1-1; 7 nucleotides match TRBD1. CDR1 SGHVS and CDR2 FNYEAQ come from the germline V gene. The junction had 9 bases not matched to a gene; V was cut back by 5 bases and J by 3 bases. The CDR3 has 15 residues. The CDR3 is CASSKQGGADTEAFF. Written as DNA, the CDR3 is TGTGCCAGCAGCAAACAAGGGGGCGCTGACACTGAAGCTTTCTTT.

The chain couples TRBV19 to TRBJ1-3; no reliable D call. Trimming shortened V by 7 bases and J by 1 base, and 17 bases separated the two germline ends. The germline gives CDR1 LNHDA, CDR2 SQIVND (reference sequence). The CDR3 spans 16 residues. The CDR3 DNA follows: TGTGCCAGTATCCGGGAGATCCGTTCGTCTGGAAACACCATATATTTT. This codes for CASIREIRSSGNTIYF. The full variable domain, with the rest looked up from reference TRBV19 and TRBJ1-3, is DGGITQSPKYLFRKEGQNVTLSCEQNLNHDAMYWYRQDPGQGLRLIYYSQIVNDFQKGDIAEGYSVSREKKESFPLTVTSAQKNPTAFYLCASIREIRSSGNTIYFGEGSWLTVV.

The sample holds many counts of this clonotype. The V and J genes are TRBV28 and TRBJ1-1, with D possibly TRBD1 on 6 matching bases. The CDR3 has 17 residues. Trimming took off 5 bases at V and 0 bases at J, with 19 bases between the two ends. Germline CDR1 MDHEN, CDR2 SYDVKM. CDR3 in amino acids: CASSRGARKGMNTEAFF. The CDR3 region has the DNA TGTGCCAGCAGTAGGGGGGCGCGAAAGGGGATGAACACTGAAGCTTTCTTT.

This clonotype was detected many times. The J gene is TRBJ2-2, the V gene TRBV7-2, with D hard to call. The CDR3 spans 13 residues. The germline V and J ends were trimmed by 3 bases and 10 bases, with 12 bases remaining between them. From germline, CDR1 is SGHTA and CDR2 FQGNSA. The CDR3 DNA reads as TGTGCCAGCAGCTTTAAGGTTCGGGCGGAGCTGTTTTTT. This gives the protein CASSFKVRAELFF.

V usage is TRBV6-9 and J usage is TRBJ1-5; D call uncertain. With 3 bases removed from V and 2 bases from J, the gap between germline ends came to 11 bases. CDR1 is MNHGY, CDR2 SVAAGI, per germline. The length of the CDR3 is 15 residues. CDR3 nucleotides: TGTGCCAGCAGTTACCTCGGACTACGCAATCAGCCCCAGCATTTT. It encodes CASSYLGLRNQPQHF.

For the CDR3, the DNA is TGTGCCAGCAGCCCCCGGGCCCAAAGATACACCATATATTTT. Protein: CASSPRAQRYTIYF. The chain employs TRBV6-2 or TRBV6-3 and TRBJ1-3; D is unresolved. The V end lost 6 bases, the J end lost 8 bases, and 17 bases lay between the germline ends. The CDR3 totals 14 residues. The germline V gene has CDR1 MNHEY and CDR2 SVGEGT.

This clonotype was detected a few times. Possible read error: a much larger clone is one base away. As the CDR3 is not closed by the conserved phenylalanine or tryptophan, this likely results from a read error. This chain joins TRBV28 and TRBJ1-2; possibly TRBD1 for D (6 bases). Germline CDR1 is MDHEN and CDR2 is SYDVKM. The CDR3 consists of 14 residues. CDR3 DNA: TGTGCCAGCAGTGAAACAGGGCCTAATTATGGCTACACCCTC. This translates into CASSETGPNYGYTL.

About this clonotype itself: A much larger clone is a single base away; this may be a read error. The V call is TRBV28, the J call TRBJ1-5, with D perhaps matching TRBD1 (6 bases). CDR3 size: 13 residues. Per the germline V gene, CDR1 is MDHEN and CDR2 is SYDVKM. The chain's CDR3 is CASRSRGNQLQHF. As DNA, the CDR3 is TGTGCCAGCAGAAGCAGGGGCAATCAGCTCCAGCATTTT.

The chain employs TRBV20-1 and TRBJ1-1; TRBD1 matches 9 bases. This CDR3 spans 13 amino acids. With 5 bases clipped from V and 0 bases from J, the junction kept 1 base outside the gene matches. CDR1 is DFQATT, CDR2 SNEGSKA, per germline (reference sequence). CDR3 DNA: TGCAGTGCTGGACAGGGGCTGAACACTGAAGCTTTCTTT. Protein product: CSAGQGLNTEAFF.